The 21 T cell receptor beta chains reported below all come from one sample, sequenced in a study of blood T cell repertoires in COVID-19. Sequencing was performed with immunoSEQ multiplex PCR; in TCRdb, only in-frame clones are kept and a portion is missing. The sample yields about 130,000 clones, approximately 83% seen once. Sample: peripheral blood. The receptors originated from a man of 80 years or more with active or convalescent COVID-19.

This clone was seen a few times. The chain joins TRBV6-2 or TRBV6-3 to TRBJ1-2; no definite D call. V gave up 4 bases and J gave up 2 bases, with 14 bases separating them. From germline, CDR1 is MNHEY and CDR2 SVGEGT. CDR3 size: 15 residues. CDR3 loop: CASSSTAGPNYGYTF. CDR3 bases: TGTGCCAGCAGTTCCACGGCGGGCCCGAACTATGGCTACACCTTC.

This chain joins TRBV19 and TRBJ2-7, with 11 bases aligning to TRBD1. Germline V lookup: CDR1 LNHDA, CDR2 SQIVND (reference sequence). V lost 0 bases and J lost 4; bases outside the gene matches: 5. The CDR3 spans 16 residues. DNA of the CDR3: TGTGCCAGTAGTATAGAAATCGGGACAGGGGGATACGAGCAGTACTTC. As protein: CASSIEIGTGGYEQYF. The full variable domain, in which reference TRBV19 and TRBJ2-7 provide the parts outside the CDR3, is DGGITQSPKYLFRKEGQNVTLSCEQNLNHDAMYWYRQDPGQGLRLIYYSQIVNDFQKGDIAEGYSVSREKKESFPLTVTSAQKNPTAFYLCASSIEIGTGGYEQYFGPGTRLTVT.

The J gene is TRBJ2-1, the V gene TRBV6-2 or TRBV6-3; 9 nucleotides agree with TRBD2. Per the germline V gene, CDR1 is MNHEY and CDR2 is SVGEGT. V gave up 2 bases and J gave up 6 bases; unmatched junction bases: 8. This CDR3 spans 16 amino acids. CDR3 coding DNA: TGTGCCAGCAGTTACCCTCGACTAGCGGTAGGCAATGAGCAGTTCTTC. It is translated as CASSYPRLAVGNEQFF.

The J gene is TRBJ2-1, the V gene TRBV24-1; 11 bases agree with TRBD2. The CDR3 consists of 18 residues. Germline CDR1 KGHDR, CDR2 SFDVKD. V shed 3 bases, J shed 4 bases, and the junction held 10 bases outside the gene matches. The CDR3 spells CATSDEVAGGPRYNEQFF. The CDR3 nucleotides are TGTGCCACCAGTGATGAGGTAGCGGGAGGGCCGCGTTACAATGAGCAGTTCTTC.

V is TRBV6-5 and J is TRBJ1-6, with D possibly being TRBD1 (5 bases). The V and J ends lost 2 bases and 3 bases respectively, with 8 bases between them. The length of the CDR3 is 15 residues. Germline V gives CDR1 MNHEY, CDR2 SVGAGI. The CDR3 here is CASSYDSYYNSPLHF. In DNA form, the CDR3 reads TGTGCCAGCAGTTACGACAGTTACTATAATTCACCCCTCCACTTT.

The genes are TRBV20-1 and TRBJ1-1, with D possibly matching TRBD1 (6 bases). This CDR3 spans 13 amino acids. Between the trimmed V and J ends, which lost 3 bases and 1 base, there was a span of 9 bases. CDR1 DFQATT and CDR2 SNEGSKA come from the germline V gene (reference sequence). The CDR3 nucleotides are TGCAGTGCTAGTAGACAGGCGAACACTGAAGCTTTCTTT. Translating gives CSASRQANTEAFF.

CDR3 nucleotides: TGTGCCAGCAGTGAAGCGCTTCGGACCGGGACAGGAAAAGTAGGCTACACCTTC. This sequence encodes CASSEALRTGTGKVGYTF. The chain recombines TRBV2 with TRBJ1-2; TRBD1 matches at 8 bases. Germline values: CDR1 SNHLY, CDR2 FYNNEI. V trimming: 0 bases; J trimming: 8 bases; junction bases outside the gene matches: 17. CDR3 size: 18 residues.

The V gene is TRBV21-1, the J gene TRBJ2-1; the table's D call, TRBD1, has no DNA check behind it. TRBV21-1 is a recognized pseudogene. There are 16 residues in the CDR3. The CDR3 DNA follows: TGTGCCAGCAGCCCTCAGGAAGGACACCCCTACAATGAGCAGTTCTTC. It yields the protein CASSPQEGHPYNEQFF.

V is TRBV30 and J is TRBJ2-3; D is unresolved. This CDR3 has 14 amino acids. The ends were cut back, 2 bases at V and 0 bases at J, with 9 bases in the middle. The germline V gene encodes CDR1 GTSNPN and CDR2 SVGIG (reference sequence). CDR3 amino acids: CAWSLQISTDTQYF. The DNA of the CDR3 is TGTGCCTGGAGTTTACAGATAAGCACAGATACGCAGTATTTT.

This chain uses TRBV7-3 with TRBJ2-2; a possible D gene is TRBD1 (5 bases). Germline V gene data show CDR1 as SGHTA and CDR2 as FQGTGA. This CDR3 is built from 15 residues. Trimming pared 5 bases from V and 6 bases from J, leaving 16 bases between. In DNA, the CDR3 is TGTGCCAGCAGCGGACAAACGGGCGGTGCCGGGGAGCTGTTTTTT. This sequence encodes CASSGQTGGAGELFF.

The chain is built from TRBV9 and TRBJ1-1, with D maybe TRBD1 (5 bases). V was pared by 0 bases and J by 4 bases, with 10 bases between. The CDR3 runs to 14 residues. Germline CDR1 SGDLS, CDR2 YYNGEE. The CDR3 protein is CASSVGPGGTEAFF. The CDR3 region has the DNA TGTGCCAGCAGCGTAGGGCCGGGGGGCACTGAAGCTTTCTTT.

The DNA of the CDR3 is TGTGCCAGCAGCGGGGAAAATGGACAAAAAGCTTTCTTT. Protein product: CASSGENGQKAFF. The rearrangement joins TRBV7-3 to TRBJ1-1, with a weak D call TRBD1 (5 bases). The CDR3 consists of 13 residues. V lost 5 bases and J 9 bases, leaving 16 bases between the germline ends. The V gene's germline CDR1 is SGHTA and CDR2 FQGTGA.

This clone was picked up one time. CDR3 in DNA: TGTGCCTGGAGTGTACTTTTCGGGCGGGGCACTGAAGCTTTCTTT. It specifies CAWSVLFGRGTEAFF. This sequence joins TRBV30 and TRBJ1-1; no clear D. This CDR3 comprises 15 residues. Trimming pared 0 bases from V and 4 bases from J, leaving 15 bases between. Germline CDR1 and CDR2: GTSNPN and SVGIG (reference sequence).

The chain combines TRBV27 with TRBJ2-1; 10 bases fit TRBD1. The CDR3 is 21 amino acids. Per the germline V gene, CDR1 is MNHEY and CDR2 is SMNVEV (reference sequence). J lost 0 bases, V lost 5 bases, and 19 bases had no gene match. CDR3 sequence (DNA): TGTGCCAGCAGTCGGCCCTCCACGGGACAGGGGATCCAAATCTCCTACAATGAGCAGTTCTTC. Its protein product is CASSRPSTGQGIQISYNEQFF.

The chain couples TRBV6-5 to TRBJ2-7; D is perhaps TRBD1 (5 bases). The ends were cut back, 6 bases at V and 2 bases at J, with 11 bases in the middle. The length of the CDR3 is 13 residues. In germline, CDR1 is MNHEY, CDR2 SVGAGI. This chain's CDR3 is CASRPGHPYEQYF. The CDR3 coding sequence is TGTGCCAGCAGGCCCGGACACCCCTACGAGCAGTACTTC.

This rearrangement joins TRBV2 to TRBJ1-3; D unclear. This CDR3 is 15 amino acids long. V lost 4 bases, J lost 2 bases, and 12 bases lay in between. The germline V gene encodes CDR1 SNHLY and CDR2 FYNNEI. CDR3 coding DNA: TGTGCCAGCAGTGCAGACCGTAGCGCTGGAAACACCATATATTTT. Translated: CASSADRSAGNTIYF.

This clone was seen a single time. The rearrangement joins TRBV12-3 or TRBV12-4 to TRBJ2-7; perhaps TRBD2 as D (7 bases). Trimming took 10 bases from V and 2 from J, leaving 12 bases between them. This CDR3 is built from 12 residues. The CDR3 spells CATSRGPYEQYF. The CDR3 DNA reads TGTGCCACCTCGCGGGGGCCCTACGAGCAGTACTTC.

The chain uses TRBV7-3 and TRBJ2-7; TRBD2 matches 7 bases. The germline V gene has CDR1 SGHTA and CDR2 FQGTGA. This CDR3 comprises 12 residues. The trim removed 2 bases at V and 6 bases at J, leaving 1 base unmatched. The CDR3 coding sequence is TGTGCCAGCAGCTTACCGGGGGGCGAGCAGTACTTC. Its protein product is CASSLPGGEQYF.

The chain carries TRBV4-2 and TRBJ2-5; TRBD2 agrees at 13 bases. Germline CDR1 LGHNA, CDR2 YNFKEQ. The CDR3 runs to 19 residues. Trimming at V came to 4 bases and at J to 2 bases, leaving 13 bases not matched to a gene. CDR3 protein: CASSLRGTSGEWRQETQYF. In DNA form, the CDR3 reads TGTGCCAGCAGCCTAAGGGGGACTAGCGGGGAGTGGAGGCAAGAGACCCAGTACTTC.

The J gene is TRBJ1-4, the V gene TRBV5-1; 9 nucleotides line up with TRBD1. Germline-derived CDR1 and CDR2 are SGHRS and YFSETQ. CDR3 length: 14 residues. V was clipped by 6 bases and J by 6 bases; unmatched bases: 6. The CDR3 DNA follows: TGCGCCAGCACTTTGAGACAGGGGGATGAAAAACTGTTTTTT. Its protein is CASTLRQGDEKLFF.

The V and J genes are TRBV3-1 (or the pseudogene TRBV3-2) and TRBJ2-1, with 14 bases lining up with TRBD2. This CDR3 comprises 13 residues. The J segment lost 7 bases and the V segment lost 10 bases, leaving 3 bases of the junction unmatched. Germline V lookup: CDR1 LGHDT, CDR2 YNNKEL (reference sequence). CDR3: CATGTSGSNEQFF. In nucleotides, the CDR3 is TGTGCCACTGGGACTAGCGGGAGTAATGAGCAGTTCTTC.